A single sample is the source of the 15 T cell receptor beta chains below, sequenced in a study of CD8 T cells in Susac syndrome. Random hexamers were used to reverse transcribe 0.5 to 1 ug of RNA. MiXCR, applied by TCRdb to the immunoSEQ multiplex PCR reads, yields one record per CDR3 protein. This sample has some 300,000 distinct CDR3 sequences, with roughly 85% found just once. Sequenced input: CD8+ T cells from PBMCs. The receptor source for this set is a human donor with multiple sclerosis.

The J gene is TRBJ2-2, the V gene TRBV6-2 or TRBV6-3; unclear D gene. The length of the CDR3 is 13 residues. The germline V gene encodes CDR1 MNHEY and CDR2 SVGEGT. Trimming pared 6 bases from V and 8 bases from J, leaving 13 bases between. The CDR3 nucleotides are TGTGCCAGCAGCGACACCTATGTGGGGGAGCTGTTTTTT. It yields the protein CASSDTYVGELFF.

J is TRBJ2-1 and V is TRBV19; maybe TRBD2 (6 bases). The V end was cut by 1 base, the J end by 1 base, with 14 bases between. The germline V gene encodes CDR1 LNHDA and CDR2 SQIVND (reference sequence). This CDR3 contains 17 residues. CDR3 nucleotides: TGTGCCAGTAGTATAGCCCCCCGGGGGAAGTCCTACAATGAGCAGTTCTTC. Protein: CASSIAPRGKSYNEQFF.

CDR3 sequence reads: CASSMGTGSYEQYF. DNA of the CDR3: TGTGCCAGTAGTATGGGGACAGGGTCCTACGAGCAGTACTTC. The chain joins TRBV19 to TRBJ2-7; 9 bases are a match to TRBD1. CDR1 and CDR2 from the germline V gene are LNHDA and SQIVND (reference sequence). V lost 3 bases to trimming and J lost 1 base; unmatched junction nucleotides: 1. This CDR3 comprises 14 residues.

The table lists this clonotype with a count of one. The gene calls are TRBV10-3 and TRBJ2-7; 12 bases line up with TRBD2. Germline lookup yields CDR1 ENHRY and CDR2 SYGVKD. The length of the CDR3 is 16 residues. Unmatched junction bases numbered 7, after V lost 4 bases and J lost 3 bases. The CDR3 DNA sequence: TGTGCCATCAGTGGGGGGGGACTAGCGGGCTTCTACGAGCAGTACTTC. Encoded protein: CAISGGGLAGFYEQYF.

Of note for this clonotype: Germline and junction disagree at one end, which may indicate a read error. The chain couples TRBV19 to TRBJ2-7; 9 nucleotides align to TRBD1. CDR3 length: 16 amino acids. Germline V CDR1 and CDR2: LNHDA, SQIVND (reference sequence). The DNA for the CDR3 is TGTGTCAGTAGTGCGGTTCTACAGGGGGCAACGGGTGAGCAGTACTTC. Its translation is CVSSAVLQGATGEQYF.

J is TRBJ2-7 and V is TRBV4-3, with unresolved D. The V and J ends lost 1 base and 0 bases respectively, with 7 bases between them. The CDR3 is 14 residues long. Germline V lookup: CDR1 LGHNA, CDR2 YSLEER. The CDR3 is CASSQVVSSYEQYF. DNA for the CDR3: TGCGCCAGCAGCCAAGTAGTATCCTCCTACGAGCAGTACTTC.

This chain links TRBV7-8 with TRBJ2-3, with D maybe TRBD1 (5 bases). The CDR3 length is 13 residues. Trimming pared 4 bases from V and 2 bases from J, leaving 7 bases between. Germline V gene data show CDR1 as SGHVS and CDR2 as FQNEAQ. DNA for the CDR3: TGTGCCAGCAGCTCGACAGCCACAGATACGCAGTATTTT. Translated, it gives CASSSTATDTQYF.

The chain links TRBV29-1 to TRBJ2-7, with D perhaps assigned TRBD1 or TRBD2 (5 bases each). V dropped 5 bases and J dropped 1 base, with 15 bases sitting between them. The CDR3 is made up of 14 amino acids. CDR1 is SQVTM, CDR2 ANQGSEA, per germline. CDR3 coding DNA: TGCAGCGTTTCAGGGCATCGGGGATCCTACGAGCAGTACTTC. It encodes CSVSGHRGSYEQYF.

CDR3 bases: TGCGCCAGCAGCCAAGATCGGGGGTGGATCGCTGAAGCTTTCTTT. It encodes CASSQDRGWIAEAFF. The chain joins TRBV4-3 to TRBJ1-1; tentatively, D is TRBD1 (5 bases). CDR1 and CDR2 (germline): LGHNA, YSLEER. V was shortened by 0 bases and J by 6 bases, with 14 bases between the two germline ends. CDR3 length equals 15 residues.

The chain joins TRBV5-4 to TRBJ2-3, with D possibly called TRBD1 or TRBD2 (5 bases each). Germline loops: CDR1 SGHNT, CDR2 YYREEE (reference sequence). V lost 1 base and J lost 4, with 13 bases in between. The CDR3 loop spans 15 amino acids. CDR3 bases: TGTGCCAGCAGCTTGTTGGAAAAGGGACCAGATACGCAGTATTTT. This gives the protein CASSLLEKGPDTQYF.

The J gene is TRBJ2-2, the V gene TRBV6-4, with 14 positions matching TRBD2. The CDR3 consists of 15 residues. The germline V gene encodes CDR1 MRHNA and CDR2 SNTAGT. V lost 6 bases and J lost 6; bases outside the gene matches: 3. The DNA for the CDR3 is TGTGCCAGCAGGGGACTAGCGGGAGATGCCGGGGAGCTGTTTTTT. Its protein product is CASRGLAGDAGELFF.

This clonotype was counted a single time. The chain has TRBV7-9 and TRBJ2-5, with no clear D. CDR1 and CDR2 from the germline V gene are SEHNR and FQNEAQ (reference sequence). The CDR3 is 14 amino acids. Trimming took 1 base from V and 1 from J, leaving 7 bases between them. CDR3 sequence: CASSLVQIQETQYF. CDR3 coding DNA: TGTGCCAGCAGCTTAGTTCAAATCCAAGAGACCCAGTACTTC.

The V call is TRBV24-1, the J call TRBJ1-5, with D possibly being TRBD1 (6 bases). Germline CDR1 KGHDR, CDR2 SFDVKD. The CDR3 consists of 13 residues. Between the trimmed V and J ends, which lost 6 bases and 6 bases, there was a span of 11 bases. The CDR3 DNA reads as TGTGCCACCAGTCCGGGGGGCCTTCAGCCCCAGCATTTT. Translated: CATSPGGLQPQHF.

The chain is built from TRBV28 and TRBJ1-1, with 9 bases matching TRBD1. The CDR3 is 14 residues long. V shed 3 bases and J 4 bases; nucleotides not matched to a gene: 3. Germline V gene data show CDR1 as MDHEN and CDR2 as SYDVKM. The CDR3 sequence is CASSLTGGFTEAFF. In DNA form, the CDR3 reads TGTGCCAGCAGTTTGACAGGGGGTTTCACTGAAGCTTTCTTT.

This chain links TRBV29-1 with TRBJ2-3; the match to TRBD2 covers 7 bases. This CDR3 spans 16 amino acids. With V trimmed by 3 bases and J by 4 bases, 13 bases remained unmatched. CDR1 is SQVTM, CDR2 ANQGSEA, per germline. The CDR3 DNA is TGCAGCGTTGAGAGACGACTAGCTCCCCTGGCAGATACGCAGTATTTT. Protein product: CSVERRLAPLADTQYF.